This T cell receptor beta chain was documented in a study of T cell clonality in common variable immunodeficiency. Ten or more counts support this clone. What it binds is not known. The read gets to within 3 residues of the CDR3 end, and the germline J gene fills in the rest. Overall study results and limits: Authors noted CVID clonality's cause needs subpopulation repertoire sequencing. Fewer TCRbeta clones were shared among CVID subjects than controls.

Sequencing used immunoSEQ multiplex PCR; TCRdb keeps in-frame clones, though not all of them. The data list some 38,000 clones, none observed once; approximately 3.2% falls to the top ten. The V segment lost 3 bases and the J segment 6 bases; nucleotides outside the gene matches: 17. The CDR3 spans 17 residues. Germline V CDR1 and CDR2: SGHRS, YFSETQ. The sample taken for sequencing was peripheral blood mononuclear cells. This sequence originates from a person between 18 and 75 years old in good health. The chain carries TRBV5-1 and TRBJ1-2, with 7 positions matching TRBD1. The part of the CDR3 DNA that was read is TGCGCCAGCAGCTATCAGGGGGGCACTACGGGTATTAATGGC. Its translation: CASSYQGGTTGING. The full CDR3 sequence reads CASSYQGGTTGINGYTF.